This TCR beta chain was sequenced during a study of blood T cells in healthy people across ages. Study-level findings and limits: PBMCs that were unsorted prevented a conclusive naive versus antigen-experienced comparison.

Through a sample-barcoded 5' primer and a J-beta primer mix, a second PCR was run for roughly 7 to 11 cycles. TCRdb reanalysed the 5' RACE reads using MiXCR and keeps one entry per CDR3 protein. The profile covers around 1,000,000 distinct CDR3 sequences, with around two fifths appearing a single time and 10% to 15% taken by the ten largest. This CDR3 contains 13 residues. Germline V gene sequence: CDR1 LGHNA, CDR2 YSLEER. V lost 0 bases to trimming and J lost 6 bases, with 8 bases between them. In the case of this clonotype: Its antigen is still unknown.

This chain links TRBV4-3 with TRBJ2-5; D is unclear. The sample comprised blood. This receptor was taken from a man between 18 and 35 years old in good health. CDR3 in DNA: TGCGCCAGCAGCCAAGATAAAGGCCAGACCCAGTACTTC. Translation gives CASSQDKGQTQYF.